The entry that follows covers one TCR beta chain sequence. Its cognate antigen has yet to be identified. The input lacks base qualities; no much larger clone sits a single base away. These data are taken from a study of blood T cell repertoires in COVID-19 (dated by TCRdb to about 2020). As for the study more broadly: Samples covering the acute and convalescent phases of COVID-19 were provided by collaborators in the United States, Italy and Spain. The prospective study material was composed of cDNA or gDNA derived from T cells, B-cell-depleted T cells, or PBMCs. The dataset comprised deeply sampled blood TCRbeta repertoires from subjects exposed to, actively infected with, or recovered from COVID-19. The repertoires were released in a freely available public database meant as a resource for research on the immune response to SARS-CoV-2. The samples were drawn from the first 160 participants of the ongoing ImmuneRACE study and from 950 to 1,500 subjects provided by 6 global collaborators. The sample metadata nearly always contained a de-identified subject ID, COVID-19 status, age in years and sex. Where available, HLA class I and class II types were obtained from metadata supplied by the sample provider rather than from assay-based typing.

Broader findings and caveats from the paper: Clinical and demographic metadata were provided uncurated, with the amount varying by source and participant.

One collaborating source in Seattle enrolled patients during active infection and followed them longitudinally through the course of disease. Whole blood was collected in K2EDTA tubes by collaborating institutions according to the institutions' own protocols. For TCRbeta analysis, collaborators shipped samples as frozen whole blood, isolated PBMCs, or DNA extracted from either of those sample types. Spanning cysteine to phenylalanine, the CDR3 consists of 14 amino acids. Solely the CDR3 DNA is kept, with 42 bases framed from the first base. V and J are truncated by 3 bases and 1 base respectively, leaving an intervening sequence of 9 bases. CDR1 KGHSH and CDR2 LQKENI were looked up in the germline V gene. TCRbeta CDR3 regions were amplified from genomic DNA by means of the immunoSEQ Assay, a bias-controlled multiplex PCR. Processing in the source paper ran as follows. The number of nucleated cells in each sample was estimated from the amplification of reference gene primers within the assay. To quantify the absolute abundance of each unique TCRbeta CDR3 rearrangement, sequence reads were collapsed and filtered. For each sample, productive Simpson clonality was calculated as the square root of Simpson's diversity index across productive rearrangements. Sourced from immuneACCESS, this table was stored by TCRdb with only in-frame sequences that have V and J called. A share of the clones is absent; for the studies checked, an unresolved V gene accounts for under half, and the remainder has no known explanation. V, J and clone size derive from that table, while D and trimming were established from the DNA sequence. The sample contains 84,000 or so clones, approximately 84% of them found a single time. The ten largest make up 6.3% of the sample.

The chain is made from TRBV18 and TRBJ1-1; the D gene is not confidently resolved. The receptor was derived from a man aged 65-85 years with COVID-19, enrolled during active disease. What was sequenced was peripheral blood. The CDR3 sequence is CASSPRLENTEAFF. In nucleotides, the sequence is TGTGCCAGCTCACCGCGGCTCGAGAACACTGAAGCTTTCTTT.